These T cell receptor beta chains were read from a single sample in a study of blood T cell repertoires in COVID-19. The protocol was immunoSEQ multiplex PCR, while the TCRdb copy is restricted to in-frame clones and leaves out a portion. The table records around 200,000 clones, approximately 90% of them present only once. Sequenced input: peripheral blood. The receptors derive from a man between 45 and 60 years old with acute or convalescent COVID-19. The CDR3 runs from the conserved cysteine through the conserved F or W. D genes are given only for firm matches.

j_call	d_call	v_call	cdr3_aa	cdr3_nt
TRBJ2-2	.	TRBV19	CASSAWTAGELFF	TGTGCCAGTAGTGCCTGGACAGCCGGGGAGCTGTTTTTT
TRBJ1-2	TRBD1	TRBV19	CASSHRGEGYTF	TGTGCCAGTAGCCACAGGGGAGAAGGCTACACCTTC
TRBJ1-1	.	TRBV10-1	CARRDWTANTEAFF	TGCGCCAGAAGAGACTGGACAGCGAACACTGAAGCTTTCTTT
TRBJ1-2	TRBD1	TRBV12-3/TRBV12-4	CASRQTGTYGYTF	TGTGCCAGCAGACAGACAGGGACCTATGGCTACACCTTC
TRBJ1-1	.	TRBV4-2	CASSQGAGADTEAFF	TGTGCCAGCAGCCAAGGTGCGGGGGCGGACACTGAAGCTTTCTTT
TRBJ1-2	TRBD1	TRBV13	CASSVDRGRLGYTF	TGTGCCAGCAGCGTAGACAGGGGGCGCTTAGGCTACACCTTC
TRBJ2-6	TRBD1	TRBV5-1	CASSLRQGSSGANVLTF	TGCGCCAGCAGCCTCCGACAGGGCAGCTCTGGGGCCAACGTCCTGACTTTC
TRBJ1-4	TRBD1	TRBV6-1	CASSEAPTGGDEKLFF	TGTGCCAGCAGTGAAGCCCCGACAGGGGGGGATGAAAAACTGTTTTTT
TRBJ2-2	TRBD2	TRBV10-3	CAISGTTSGGPNTGELFF	TGTGCCATCAGTGGGACGACTAGCGGGGGCCCGAACACCGGGGAGCTGTTTTTT
TRBJ2-7	.	TRBV21-1	CASSIKFGTGDNYEQYF	TGTGCCAGCAGCATAAAATTCGGGACAGGGGACAACTACGAGCAGTACTTC
TRBJ2-7	TRBD1	TRBV6-5	CASRPRTGASEQYF	TGTGCCAGCAGACCCAGGACAGGGGCCAGCGAGCAGTACTTC
TRBJ1-1	.	TRBV7-6	CASSLGGGANTEAFF	TGTGCCAGCAGCTTAGGGGGGGGTGCCAACACTGAAGCTTTCTTT
TRBJ2-4	.	TRBV14	CASSQVGTVGNIQYF	TGTGCCAGCAGCCAAGTTGGCACAGTCGGAAACATTCAGTACTTC
TRBJ2-1	.	TRBV30	CAFDPPGYNEQFF	TGTGCCTTCGACCCCCCGGGCTACAATGAGCAGTTCTTC
TRBJ1-2	.	TRBV7-9	CASSTAPDRSSNYGYTF	TGTGCCAGCAGCACCGCCCCTGACAGATCCTCTAACTATGGCTACACCTTC
TRBJ2-2	TRBD2	TRBV7-9	CASSPLAGSNTGELFF	TGTGCCAGCAGCCCACTAGCGGGGTCGAACACCGGGGAGCTGTTTTTT
TRBJ1-1	.	TRBV12-3/TRBV12-4	CASSFDRSSEAFF	TGTGCCAGCAGTTTCGACAGGTCGTCGGAAGCTTTCTTT
TRBJ2-3	TRBD2	TRBV29-1	CSGARGGTTDTQYF	TGCAGCGGCGCCCGGGGGGGGACCACAGATACGCAGTATTTT